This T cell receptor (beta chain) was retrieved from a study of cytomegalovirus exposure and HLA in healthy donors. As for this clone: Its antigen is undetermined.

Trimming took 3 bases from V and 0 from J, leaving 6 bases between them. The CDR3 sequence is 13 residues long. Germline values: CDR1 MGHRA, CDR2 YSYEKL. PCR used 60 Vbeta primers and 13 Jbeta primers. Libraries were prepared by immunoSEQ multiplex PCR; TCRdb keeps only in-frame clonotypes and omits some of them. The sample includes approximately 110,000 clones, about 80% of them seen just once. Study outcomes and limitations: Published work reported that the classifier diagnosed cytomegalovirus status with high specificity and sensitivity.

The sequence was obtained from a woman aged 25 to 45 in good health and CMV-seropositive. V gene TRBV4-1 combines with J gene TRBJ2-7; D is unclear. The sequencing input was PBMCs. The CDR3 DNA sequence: TGCGCCAGCAGCCACCCCATCTCCTACGAGCAGTACTTC. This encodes CASSHPISYEQYF.